This TCR beta chain derives from a study of blood T cell repertoires in COVID-19. On the study more broadly: PBMCs, B-cell-depleted T cells, or T cells provided the cDNA or gDNA that made up the material.

Data came from immunoSEQ multiplex PCR; TCRdb stores just in-frame clones and leaves some out. The table includes a few hundred thousand clones, about 93% detected once. This clone has only one observation. Seattle participants joined during active infection and were tracked over time. The CDR3 runs 15 residues. CDR1 is SEHNR and CDR2 is FQNEAQ in the germline V gene (reference sequence). Trimming cost V 5 bases and J 6 bases, with 16 bases left between them. This TCR derives from a woman in her 30s with COVID-19, enrolled during active disease. Specimen: peripheral blood. The J gene is TRBJ1-4, the V gene TRBV7-9, with a weak D call TRBD1 (5 bases). In DNA, the CDR3 is TGTGCCAGCAGCGATCCACGGGGGTTACATGAAAAACTGTTTTTT. The encoded protein is CASSDPRGLHEKLFF.